The T cell receptor (beta chain) under discussion was sequenced for a study of blood T cell repertoires in COVID-19. About the research overall: The United States, Italy and Spain were the sources of the acute and convalescent COVID-19 samples. PBMCs, B-cell-depleted T cells, or T cells provided the cDNA or gDNA that made up the material.

The CDR3 covers 14 residues. The V gene end was trimmed by 4 bases and the J gene end by 4 bases; junction bases not matched to a gene: 4. Germline V gene sequence: CDR1 MNHEY, CDR2 SMNVEV (reference sequence). How the authors handled the data: Amplified reference gene primers provided the basis for estimating nucleated cell counts. Measured with immunoSEQ multiplex PCR; TCRdb has only the in-frame clones, and not every one. The DNA gave D and trimming, while V, J and clone size come from that table. The table shows some 170,000 clones, with about four fifths occurring only once. This receptor was identified in a woman in her 70s with acute or convalescent COVID-19. Input material: peripheral blood. This chain connects TRBV27 to TRBJ1-2; TRBD1 matches 9 bases. This chain's CDR3 is CASSSLDRGYGYTF. The CDR3 region has the DNA TGTGCCAGCAGTTCCCTGGACAGGGGCTATGGCTACACCTTC.